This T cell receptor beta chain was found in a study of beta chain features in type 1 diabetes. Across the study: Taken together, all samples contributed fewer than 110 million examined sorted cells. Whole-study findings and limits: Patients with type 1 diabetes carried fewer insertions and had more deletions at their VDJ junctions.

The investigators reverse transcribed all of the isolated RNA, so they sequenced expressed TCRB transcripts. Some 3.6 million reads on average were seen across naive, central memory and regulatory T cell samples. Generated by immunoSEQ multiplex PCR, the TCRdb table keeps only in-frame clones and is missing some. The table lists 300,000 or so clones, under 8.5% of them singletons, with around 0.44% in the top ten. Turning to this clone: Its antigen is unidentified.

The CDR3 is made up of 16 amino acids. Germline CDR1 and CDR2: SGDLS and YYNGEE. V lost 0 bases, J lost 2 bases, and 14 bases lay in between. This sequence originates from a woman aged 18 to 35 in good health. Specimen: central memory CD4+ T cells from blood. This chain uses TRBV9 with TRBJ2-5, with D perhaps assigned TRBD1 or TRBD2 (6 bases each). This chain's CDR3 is CASSVGVGGGQETQYF. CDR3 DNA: TGTGCCAGCAGCGTAGGGGTCGGGGGCGGACAAGAGACCCAGTACTTC.